The 17 T cell receptor beta chains presented below share a single source sample, sequenced in a study of neurological immune-mediated disorders. Via MiXCR, TCRdb re-called the 5' RACE reads, giving one row per CDR3 protein. The sample yields 35,000 or so distinct CDR3 sequences, 13% to 15% seen once. The source material was PBMCs. The origin of the receptors is a woman between 50 and 59 years old with HTLV-1-associated myelopathy (HAM/TSP).

A few counts support this clonotype. The genes are TRBV20-1 and TRBJ1-2; no firm D call. Germline V lookup: CDR1 DFQATT, CDR2 SNEGSKA (reference sequence). The CDR3 length is 12 residues. The germline V and J ends were trimmed by 3 bases and 2 bases, with 7 bases remaining between them. The CDR3 here is CSASSGNYGYTF. The DNA of the CDR3 is TGCAGTGCTAGCTCGGGGAACTATGGCTACACCTTC.

This clonotype came up many times. V and J are TRBV5-6 and TRBJ1-2, with TRBD1 identical over 9 bases. Germline CDR1 reads SGHDT; CDR2 reads YYEEEE. CDR3 size: 13 residues. Germline trimming cut 6 bases from V and 4 bases from J; bases unmatched to any gene: 4. CDR3 DNA sequence: TGTGCCAGCACCGACAGGGGGTCCTATGGCTACACCTTC. The encoded protein is CASTDRGSYGYTF.

This chain connects TRBV12-3 or TRBV12-4 to TRBJ2-1; D possibly corresponds to TRBD2 (6 bases). CDR3 size: 16 residues. Trimming shortened V by 5 bases and J by 1 base, and 15 bases separated the two germline ends. The CDR3 nucleotides read TGTGCCAGCAGTCCATCCCTCGGGGGTTCCTACAATGAGCAGTTCTTC. Residues: CASSPSLGGSYNEQFF.

There are many counts of this clonotype. The V gene is TRBV14, the J gene TRBJ2-7, with D uncertain. CDR3 length equals 15 residues. V was trimmed by 6 bases and J by 0 bases, leaving 15 bases between them. Germline V gene data show CDR1 as SGHDN and CDR2 as FVKESK. CDR3 amino acids: CASRGFLRSSYEQYV. As DNA, the CDR3 is TGTGCCAGCAGGGGATTCCTACGGAGCTCCTACGAGCAGTACGTC.

This clonotype was seen repeatedly, ten times or more. This chain uses TRBV10-3 with TRBJ2-7, with TRBD1 identical over 8 bases. Germline V gene lookup returns CDR1 ENHRY and CDR2 SYGVKD. This CDR3 region has 13 residues. With 3 bases clipped from V and 3 bases from J, the junction kept 1 base outside the gene matches. CDR3 in amino acids: CAISDGQGYEQYV. DNA for the CDR3: TGTGCCATCAGTGACGGACAGGGCTACGAGCAGTACGTC.

This clonotype was recorded at least ten times. V is TRBV11-1 and J is TRBJ2-3, with D tentatively TRBD1 (6 bases). Trimming pared 3 bases from V and 3 bases from J, leaving 10 bases between. Germline V gene data show CDR1 as SGHAT and CDR2 as FQDESV (reference sequence). The CDR3 is made up of 14 amino acids. The CDR3 reads CASSFQGLTDTQYF. The CDR3 DNA sequence: TGTGCCAGCAGCTTCCAGGGGCTAACAGATACGCAGTATTTT.

Many counts were recorded for this clonotype. The chain combines TRBV7-2 with TRBJ2-5, with D unclear. This CDR3 spans 14 amino acids. CDR1 SGHTA and CDR2 FQGNSA come from the germline V gene. V was shortened by 4 bases and J by 6 bases, with 15 bases between the two germline ends. The CDR3: CASSSPGRSKTQYF. The CDR3 coding sequence is TGTGCCAGCAGCTCCCCCGGCAGATCCAAGACCCAGTACTTC. Based on the CDR3 plus reference TRBV7-2 and TRBJ2-5, the full variable domain is GAGVSQSPSNKVTEKGKDVELRCDPISGHTALYWYRQSLGQGLEFLIYFQGNSAPDKSGLPSDRFSAERTGGSVSTLTIQRTQQEDSAVYLCASSSPGRSKTQYFGPGTRLLVL.

This clonotype was found many times. J is TRBJ1-1 and V is TRBV6-2 or TRBV6-3; TRBD1 aligns across 7 bases. Per the germline V gene, CDR1 is MNHEY and CDR2 is SVGEGT. This CDR3 is built from 14 residues. The J segment lost 3 bases and the V segment lost 2 bases, leaving 3 bases of the junction unmatched. CDR3 protein: CASSYDRVDTEAFF. The CDR3 DNA sequence: TGTGCCAGCAGTTACGACAGGGTGGACACTGAAGCTTTCTTT.

This clonotype was detected ten times or more. V and J are TRBV10-3 and TRBJ1-4; tentative D call: TRBD1 (6 bases). Germline assignment: CDR1 ENHRY and CDR2 SYGVKD. V was shortened by 11 bases and J by 0 bases, with 16 bases between the two germline ends. The CDR3 has 15 amino acids. For the CDR3, the DNA is TGTGCCCCGCGGGGAGGGGGTACAACTAATGAAAAACTGTTTTTT. Its protein is CAPRGGGTTNEKLFF.

This clonotype was counted ten times or more. The J gene is TRBJ2-2, the V gene TRBV7-3, with 8 bases that match TRBD1. This CDR3 region has 15 residues. The germline gives CDR1 SGHTA, CDR2 FQGTGA. V was clipped by 5 bases and J by 4 bases; unmatched bases: 6. CDR3 in DNA: TGTGCCAGCAGCGCAGGGGGCTCGGGCACCGGGGAGCTGTTTTTT. Residues: CASSAGGSGTGELFF.

This clonotype was detected many times. The chain carries TRBV20-1 and TRBJ1-5, with no clear D. Germline lookup yields CDR1 DFQATT and CDR2 SNEGSKA (reference sequence). V was trimmed by 0 bases and J by 12 bases, leaving 12 bases between them. This CDR3 is 12 amino acids long. As DNA, the CDR3 is TGCAGTGCTAGAGATCAGGAGTACCGCCAGCATTTT. Protein sequence: CSARDQEYRQHF.

This clonotype occurred once. V gene TRBV7-2 combines with J gene TRBJ2-3, with 8 bases that match TRBD1. The V gene end was trimmed by 5 bases and the J gene end by 2 bases; junction bases not matched to a gene: 9. The germline gives CDR1 SGHTA, CDR2 FQGNSA. The CDR3 spans 16 residues. The CDR3 protein is CASSPNRGADTDTQYF. The DNA for the CDR3 is TGTGCCAGCAGCCCAAACAGGGGGGCGGACACAGATACGCAGTATTTT.

This clonotype was seen at least ten times. V gene TRBV29-1 combines with J gene TRBJ1-2; no firm D call. The CDR3 runs 13 residues. The germline V gene encodes CDR1 SQVTM and CDR2 ANQGSEA. The V end was cut by 6 bases, the J end by 0 bases, with 11 bases between. The CDR3 sequence: CSVLVQTNYGYTF. DNA for the CDR3: TGCAGCGTCCTGGTACAGACTAACTATGGCTACACCTTC.

This clonotype was detected ten times or more. V gene TRBV3-1 combines with J gene TRBJ1-1; 7 bases line up with TRBD1. In germline, CDR1 is LGHDT, CDR2 YNNKEL (reference sequence). This CDR3 comprises 15 residues. V lost 2 bases to trimming and J lost 4 bases; unmatched junction nucleotides: 7. DNA for the CDR3: TGTGCCAGCAGCCAAATAAACAGGGGCGGCACTGAAGCTTTCTTT. This sequence encodes CASSQINRGGTEAFF.

This clonotype appeared many times. The chain uses TRBV20-1 and TRBJ1-5; 7 positions match TRBD1. The CDR3 consists of 16 residues. V shed 8 bases and J 2 bases; nucleotides not matched to a gene: 15. Germline assignment: CDR1 DFQATT and CDR2 SNEGSKA (reference sequence). DNA for the CDR3: TGCAGTCTGGCCCTACAGGGGAGTCGGGGCAATCAGCCCCAGCATTTT. This encodes CSLALQGSRGNQPQHF.

The sample holds many counts of this clonotype. CDR3 nucleotide sequence: TGTGCCAGCAGTTCTCCAGGGGTGCATGGCTACACCTTC. Its protein is CASSSPGVHGYTF. This chain uses TRBV27 with TRBJ1-2; TRBD1 might be the D (6 bases). This CDR3 contains 13 residues. CDR1 and CDR2 from the germline V gene are MNHEY and SMNVEV (reference sequence). The V end lost 4 bases, the J end lost 6 bases, and 12 bases lay between the germline ends.

This clonotype was found many times. The chain joins TRBV12-3 or TRBV12-4 to TRBJ2-5; 9 nucleotides agree with TRBD2. V was clipped by 6 bases and J by 5 bases; unmatched bases: 7. The CDR3 has 14 residues. DNA for the CDR3: TGTGCCAGCAGAGGGGCGGGGGGGCGGGAGACCCAGTACTTC. Translating gives CASRGAGGRETQYF.